One sample yielded the 4 T cell receptor beta chains listed below, sequenced in a study of OX40 agonist ivuxolimab in advanced cancers. Repertoires were generated with immunoSEQ multiplex PCR, while TCRdb's copy carries only in-frame clones and drops some. Among about 12,000 clones listed, approximately 82% were seen once. Specimen: CD4+ or CD8+ T cells sorted from blood, collected in a trial of the OX40 agonist ivuxolimab. Receptors were obtained from an adult with an advanced solid tumor such as melanoma, head and neck, liver or kidney cancer.

This chain joins TRBV28 and TRBJ1-1; D is undetermined. The V end lost 5 bases, the J end lost 0 bases, and 10 bases lay between the germline ends. CDR1 is MDHEN, CDR2 SYDVKM, per germline. The CDR3 spans 14 residues. Written as DNA, the CDR3 is TGTGCCAGCAGTCCGGTCGTGGTGAACACTGAAGCTTTCTTT. It encodes CASSPVVVNTEAFF.

The chain carries TRBV4-2 and TRBJ2-1, with D unclear. V lost 0 bases, J lost 4 bases, and 10 bases lay in between. Germline V gene lookup returns CDR1 LGHNA and CDR2 YNFKEQ. The CDR3 spans 15 residues. CDR3 loop: CASSQDLASYNEQFF. CDR3 in DNA: TGTGCCAGCAGCCAAGATCTGGCTAGTTACAATGAGCAGTTCTTC.

This rearrangement joins TRBV6-6 to TRBJ1-5; D is unresolved. The CDR3 has 13 residues. Germline V lookup: CDR1 MNHNY, CDR2 SVGAGI (reference sequence). Trimming left V 6 bases short and J 7 bases short, with 13 bases between. Here the CDR3 reads CASSLTGPQPQHF. As DNA, the CDR3 is TGTGCCAGCAGCCTTACGGGCCCCCAGCCCCAGCATTTT.

The chain employs TRBV5-8 and TRBJ1-1; 10 bases map to TRBD1. The CDR3 sequence is 15 residues long. Trimming took 2 bases from V and 6 from J; bases not matched to a gene: 7. Germline CDR1 and CDR2: SGHTS and YDEGEE. The DNA for the CDR3 is TGTGCCAGCAGCTTAAACCTCGGACAGGGGGCTGAAGCTTTCTTT. It yields the protein CASSLNLGQGAEAFF. Based on the CDR3 plus reference TRBV5-8 and TRBJ1-1, the full variable domain is EAGVTQSPTHLIKTRGQQATLRCSPISGHTSVYWYQQALGLGLQFLLWYDEGEERNRGNFPPRFSGRQFPNYSSELNVNALELEDSALYLCASSLNLGQGAEAFFGQGTRLTVV.